The 9 T cell receptor beta chains below all came from one sample that was sequenced in a study of T cell responses to AZD1222 COVID-19 vaccine. Sequencing was performed with immunoSEQ multiplex PCR; in TCRdb, only in-frame clones are kept and a portion is missing. The sample shows some 130,000 clones, roughly 88% of them seen only once. The starting material was peripheral blood, obtained 28 days after the second AZD1222 dose. The receptor set was obtained from an adult who received the AZD1222 COVID-19 vaccine.

CDR3 sequence: CASNPLAGVKELFF. The CDR3 DNA reads TGTGCCAGCAACCCACTAGCGGGAGTGAAGGAGCTGTTTTTT. The gene calls are TRBV11-2 and TRBJ2-2; 11 positions match TRBD2. CDR1 and CDR2 from the germline V gene are SGHAT and FQNNGV. The trim removed 7 bases at V and 10 bases at J, leaving 8 bases unmatched. The length of the CDR3 is 14 residues.

This clone was seen once. This chain uses TRBV2 with TRBJ1-5; D is unclear. From germline, CDR1 is SNHLY and CDR2 FYNNEI. CDR3 size: 18 residues. V was shortened by 2 bases and J by 0 bases, with 17 bases between the two germline ends. CDR3 loop: CASSEQVLGSNSNQPQHF. The CDR3 bases are TGTGCCAGCAGTGAACAAGTTCTCGGCAGTAATAGCAATCAGCCCCAGCATTTT.

This chain uses TRBV27 with TRBJ1-4; TRBD1 matches at 8 bases. V dropped 7 bases and J dropped 4; count of bases not matched to a gene: 5. The CDR3 contains 14 residues. Looked up from germline, CDR1 is MNHEY and CDR2 is SMNVEV (reference sequence). The CDR3 bases are TGTGCCAGCACTATGACAGGGGTTAATGAAAAACTGTTTTTT. Amino acid sequence: CASTMTGVNEKLFF. The full variable domain, completed using reference TRBV27 and TRBJ1-4, is EAQVTQNPRYLITVTGKKLTVTCSQNMNHEYMSWYRQDPGLGLRQIYYSMNVEVTDKGDVPEGYKVSRKEKRNFPLILESPSPNQTSLYFCASTMTGVNEKLFFGSGTQLSVL.

The V call is TRBV6-5, the J call TRBJ1-5; D remains ambiguous. This CDR3 comprises 14 residues. Per the germline V gene, CDR1 is MNHEY and CDR2 is SVGAGI. The V end was cut by 4 bases, the J end by 11 bases, with 18 bases between. The CDR3 region is CASSLRMGGGAQHF. DNA for the CDR3: TGTGCCAGCAGTTTACGAATGGGCGGCGGAGCCCAGCATTTT.

V and J are TRBV20-1 and TRBJ1-2, with unresolved D. In germline, CDR1 is DFQATT, CDR2 SNEGSKA (reference sequence). Between the trimmed V and J ends, which lost 3 bases and 9 bases, there was a span of 14 bases. The CDR3 extends over 12 amino acids. The CDR3 coding sequence is TGCAGTGCTAGTCGGCAGGCTTTACGCTACACCTTC. As protein: CSASRQALRYTF.

This clone was counted a single time. The chain links TRBV28 to TRBJ2-1; no definite D call. Deletions cut 1 base from V and 8 bases from J, with 6 bases between. Germline loops: CDR1 MDHEN, CDR2 SYDVKM. CDR3 length: 12 amino acids. The CDR3 nucleotides read TGTGCCAGCAGTTTATTCCGGTATGAGCAGTTCTTC. It is translated as CASSLFRYEQFF.

This clone is a singleton in its sample. The chain couples TRBV29-1 to TRBJ1-2; tentatively, D is TRBD1 (5 bases). The length of the CDR3 is 12 residues. Germline values: CDR1 SQVTM, CDR2 ANQGSEA. Trimming pared 3 bases from V and 3 bases from J, leaving 8 bases between. CDR3 loop: CSVDDSDYGYTF. CDR3 nucleotides: TGCAGCGTTGATGACAGTGACTATGGCTACACCTTC. Looking up the rest from reference TRBV29-1 and TRBJ1-2 gives the full variable domain: SAVISQKPSRDICQRGTSLTIQCQVDSQVTMMFWYRQQPGQSLTLIATANQGSEATYESGFVIDKFPISRPNLTFSTLTVSNMSPEDSSIYLCSVDDSDYGYTFGSGTRLTVV.

Details on this clone: The junction differs from germline at one of its ends, possibly a read error. V and J are TRBV7-3 and TRBJ1-1; D uncertain. CDR3 length: 13 residues. Germline V gene sequence: CDR1 SGHTA, CDR2 FQGTGA. The CDR3 nucleotides are TGTGCCAGCAGCCCGAGTCGGAACTCTGAAGCTTTCTTT. This gives the protein CASSPSRNSEAFF.

This clone was seen a single time. The genes are TRBV4-1 and TRBJ1-1; 8 positions agree with TRBD1. J gave up 1 base and V 0 bases, and 4 bases lay outside the gene matches. CDR1 is MGHRA, CDR2 YSYEKL, per germline. The CDR3 extends over 16 amino acids. The CDR3 loop is CASSQDRGTGNTEAFF. The DNA for the CDR3 is TGCGCCAGCAGCCAAGATCGAGGGACAGGGAACACTGAAGCTTTCTTT.